This TCR beta chain was found in a study of blood T cell repertoires in COVID-19. Across the study: The United States, Italy and Spain were the sources of the acute and convalescent COVID-19 samples.

Patients of the Seattle cohort, enrolled during active infection, were followed longitudinally. Some clones are missing from TCRdb's copy, which holds only in-frame ones; the method was immunoSEQ multiplex PCR. The data hold about 220,000 clones, with around 85% observed a single time. Trimming took off 4 bases at V and 4 bases at J, with 13 bases between the two ends. CDR1 is GTSNPN, CDR2 SVGIG, per germline (reference sequence). The CDR3 is made up of 13 amino acids. The origin of this receptor is a woman between 65 and 79 years old with COVID-19, enrolled during active disease. V gene TRBV30 combines with J gene TRBJ1-1; possibly TRBD1 for D (5 bases). Sample: peripheral blood. The CDR3 region has the DNA TGTGCCTGGATACTCGGGGGGGGCACTGAAGCTTTCTTT. This sequence encodes CAWILGGGTEAFF.